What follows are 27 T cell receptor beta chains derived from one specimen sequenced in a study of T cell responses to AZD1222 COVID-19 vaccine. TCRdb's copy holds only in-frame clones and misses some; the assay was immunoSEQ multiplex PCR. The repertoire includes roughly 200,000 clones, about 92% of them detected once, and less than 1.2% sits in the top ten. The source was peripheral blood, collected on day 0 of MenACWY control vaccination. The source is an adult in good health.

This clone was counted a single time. The CDR3 DNA follows: TGTGCCAGCAGTTACTCGTCTGGGACAGGGCACATGAGCTACACCTTC. It translates to CASSYSSGTGHMSYTF. V and J are TRBV6-5 and TRBJ1-2; the match to TRBD1 covers 9 bases. The V gene's germline CDR1 is MNHEY and CDR2 SVGAGI. The J segment lost 9 bases and the V segment lost 0 bases, leaving 11 bases of the junction unmatched. The CDR3 spans 16 residues.

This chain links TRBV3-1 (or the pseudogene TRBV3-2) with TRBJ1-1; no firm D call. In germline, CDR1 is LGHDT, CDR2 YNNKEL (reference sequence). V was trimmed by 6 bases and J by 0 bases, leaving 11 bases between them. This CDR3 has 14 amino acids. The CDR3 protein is CASRITGVNTEAFF. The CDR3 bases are TGTGCCAGCAGGATAACTGGGGTGAACACTGAAGCTTTCTTT.

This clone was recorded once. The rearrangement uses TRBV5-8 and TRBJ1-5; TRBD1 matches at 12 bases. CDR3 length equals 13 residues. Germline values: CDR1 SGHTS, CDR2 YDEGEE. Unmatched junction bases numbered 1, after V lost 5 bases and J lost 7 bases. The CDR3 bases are TGTGCCAGCAGGGGACAGGGGGCCCAGCCCCAGCATTTT. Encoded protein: CASRGQGAQPQHF.

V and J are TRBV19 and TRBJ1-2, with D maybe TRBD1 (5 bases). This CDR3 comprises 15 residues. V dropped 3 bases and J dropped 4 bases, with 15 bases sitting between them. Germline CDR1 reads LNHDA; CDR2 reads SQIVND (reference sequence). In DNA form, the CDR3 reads TGTGCCAGTAGTATTGGTAGGGGAACGCTCTATGGCTACACCTTC. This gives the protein CASSIGRGTLYGYTF.

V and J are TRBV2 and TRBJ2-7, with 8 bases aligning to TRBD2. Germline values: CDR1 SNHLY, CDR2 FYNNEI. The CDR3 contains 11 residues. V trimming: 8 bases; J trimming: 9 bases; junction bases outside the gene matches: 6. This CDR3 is CASRGGMGQYF. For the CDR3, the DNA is TGTGCCAGCCGCGGGGGGATGGGGCAGTACTTC.

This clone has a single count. The CDR3 region is CASSTPGQGNYGYTF. The CDR3 region has the DNA TGCGCCAGCAGCACCCCGGGACAGGGAAACTATGGCTACACCTTC. V is TRBV5-1 and J is TRBJ1-2; 9 nucleotides agree with TRBD1. Per germline, CDR1 SGHRS and CDR2 YFSETQ. Germline trimming cut 4 bases from V and 2 bases from J; bases unmatched to any gene: 6. The CDR3 is 15 amino acids.

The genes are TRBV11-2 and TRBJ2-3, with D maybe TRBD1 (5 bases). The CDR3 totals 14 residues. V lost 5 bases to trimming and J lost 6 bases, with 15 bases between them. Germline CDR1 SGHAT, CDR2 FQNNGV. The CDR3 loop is CASSQGTFRDTQYF. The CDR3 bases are TGTGCCAGCAGCCAGGGCACTTTTCGCGATACGCAGTATTTT.

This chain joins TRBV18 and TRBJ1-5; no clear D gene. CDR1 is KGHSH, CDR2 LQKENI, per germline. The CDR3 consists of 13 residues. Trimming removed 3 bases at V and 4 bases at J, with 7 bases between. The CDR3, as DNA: TGTGCCAGCTCACCCGGGATAAATCAGCCCCAGCATTTT. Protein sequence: CASSPGINQPQHF.

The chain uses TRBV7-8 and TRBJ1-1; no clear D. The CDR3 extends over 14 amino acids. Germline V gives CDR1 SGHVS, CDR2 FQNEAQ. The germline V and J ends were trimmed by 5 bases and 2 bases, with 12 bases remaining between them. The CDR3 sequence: CASSRGGLNTEAFF. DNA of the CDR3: TGTGCCAGCAGCCGAGGCGGACTTAACACTGAAGCTTTCTTT. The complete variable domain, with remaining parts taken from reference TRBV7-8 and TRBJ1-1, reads GAGVSQSPRYKVAKRGQDVALRCDPISGHVSLFWYQQALGQGPEFLTYFQNEAQLDKSGLPSDRFFAERPEGSVSTLKIQRTQQEDSAVYLCASSRGGLNTEAFFGQGTRLTVV.

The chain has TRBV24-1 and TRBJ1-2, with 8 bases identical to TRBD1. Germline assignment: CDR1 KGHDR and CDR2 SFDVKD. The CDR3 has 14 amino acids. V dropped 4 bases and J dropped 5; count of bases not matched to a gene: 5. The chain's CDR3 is CATSDPGQGYGYTF. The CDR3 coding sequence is TGTGCCACCAGTGACCCCGGACAGGGATATGGCTACACCTTC.

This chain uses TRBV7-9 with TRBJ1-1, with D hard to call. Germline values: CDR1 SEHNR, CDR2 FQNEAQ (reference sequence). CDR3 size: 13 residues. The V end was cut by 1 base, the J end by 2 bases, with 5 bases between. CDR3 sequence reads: CASSLELNTEAFF. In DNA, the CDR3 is TGTGCCAGCAGCTTAGAACTTAACACTGAAGCTTTCTTT.

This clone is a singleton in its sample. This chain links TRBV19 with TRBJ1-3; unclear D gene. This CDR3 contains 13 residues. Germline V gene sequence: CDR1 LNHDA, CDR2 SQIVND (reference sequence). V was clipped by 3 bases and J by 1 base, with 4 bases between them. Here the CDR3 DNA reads TGTGCCAGTAGTATGGCTTCTGGAAACACCATATATTTT. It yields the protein CASSMASGNTIYF.

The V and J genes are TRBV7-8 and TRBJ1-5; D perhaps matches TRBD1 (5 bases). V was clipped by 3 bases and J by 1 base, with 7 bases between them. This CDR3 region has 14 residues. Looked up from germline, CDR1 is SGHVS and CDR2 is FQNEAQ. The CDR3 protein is CASSFWTSNQPQHF. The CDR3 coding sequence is TGTGCCAGCAGCTTTTGGACAAGCAATCAGCCCCAGCATTTT. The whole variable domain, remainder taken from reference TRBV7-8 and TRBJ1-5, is GAGVSQSPRYKVAKRGQDVALRCDPISGHVSLFWYQQALGQGPEFLTYFQNEAQLDKSGLPSDRFFAERPEGSVSTLKIQRTQQEDSAVYLCASSFWTSNQPQHFGDGTRLSIL.

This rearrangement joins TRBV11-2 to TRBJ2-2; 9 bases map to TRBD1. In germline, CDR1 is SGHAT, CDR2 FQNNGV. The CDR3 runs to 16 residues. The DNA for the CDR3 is TGTCCCCCCACCACGCGACAGGGGGCGAACACCGGGGAGCTGTTTTTT. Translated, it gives CPPTTRQGANTGELFF.

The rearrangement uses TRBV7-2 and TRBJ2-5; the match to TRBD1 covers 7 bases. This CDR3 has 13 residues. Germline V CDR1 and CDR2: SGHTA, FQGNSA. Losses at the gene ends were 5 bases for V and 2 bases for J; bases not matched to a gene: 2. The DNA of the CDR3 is TGTGCCAGCAGCAGGGACAGACAAGAGACCCAGTACTTC. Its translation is CASSRDRQETQYF.

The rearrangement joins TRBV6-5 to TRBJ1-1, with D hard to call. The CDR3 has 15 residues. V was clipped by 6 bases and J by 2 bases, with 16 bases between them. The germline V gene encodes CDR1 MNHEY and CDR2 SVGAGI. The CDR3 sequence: CASSTYGYRNTEAFF. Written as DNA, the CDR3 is TGTGCCAGCAGCACTTACGGGTACAGAAACACTGAAGCTTTCTTT.

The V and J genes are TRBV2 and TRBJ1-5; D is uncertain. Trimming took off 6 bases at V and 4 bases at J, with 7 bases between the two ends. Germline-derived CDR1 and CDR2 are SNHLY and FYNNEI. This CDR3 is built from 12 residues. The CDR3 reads CASRGGNQPQHF. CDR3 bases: TGTGCCAGCAGAGGTGGGAATCAGCCCCAGCATTTT.

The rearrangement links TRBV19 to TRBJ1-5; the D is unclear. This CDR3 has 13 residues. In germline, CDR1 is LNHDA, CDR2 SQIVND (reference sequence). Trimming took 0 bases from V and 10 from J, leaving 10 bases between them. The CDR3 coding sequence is TGTGCCAGTAGTATAGACCGGTCCAGCCCCCAGCATTTT. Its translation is CASSIDRSSPQHF.

The CDR3 DNA sequence: TGTGCCTGCGAATGGGGACATTGGAGCACTGAAGCTTTCTTT. Residues: CACEWGHWSTEAFF. V and J are TRBV30 and TRBJ1-1; D possibly corresponds to TRBD1 (6 bases). The V gene's germline CDR1 is GTSNPN and CDR2 SVGIG (reference sequence). The V end lost 6 bases, the J end lost 4 bases, and 18 bases lay between the germline ends. This CDR3 is 14 amino acids long.

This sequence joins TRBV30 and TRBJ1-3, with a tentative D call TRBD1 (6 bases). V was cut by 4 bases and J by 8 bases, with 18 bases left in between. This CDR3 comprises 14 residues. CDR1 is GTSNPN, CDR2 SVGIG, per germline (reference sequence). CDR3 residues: CAWNILGGRDTIYF. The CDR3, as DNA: TGTGCCTGGAACATTCTCGGGGGCAGAGACACCATATATTTT.

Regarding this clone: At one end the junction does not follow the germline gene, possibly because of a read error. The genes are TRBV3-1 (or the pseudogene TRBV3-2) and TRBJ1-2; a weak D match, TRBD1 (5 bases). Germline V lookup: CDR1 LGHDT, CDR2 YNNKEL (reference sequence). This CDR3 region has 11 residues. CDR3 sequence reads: CASSQVGDQTF. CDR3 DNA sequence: TGTGCCAGCAGTCAAGTGGGGGATCAAACCTTC.

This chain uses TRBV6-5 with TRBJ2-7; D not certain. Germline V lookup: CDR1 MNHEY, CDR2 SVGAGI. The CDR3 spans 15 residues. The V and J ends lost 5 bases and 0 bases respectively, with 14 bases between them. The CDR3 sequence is CASSLERKSSYEQYF. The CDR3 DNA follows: TGTGCCAGCAGTCTTGAAAGGAAGAGCTCCTACGAGCAGTACTTC.

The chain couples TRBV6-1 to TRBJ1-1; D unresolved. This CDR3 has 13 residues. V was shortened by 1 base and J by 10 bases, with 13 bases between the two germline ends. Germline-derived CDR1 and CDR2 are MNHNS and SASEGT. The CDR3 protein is CASSEVYSGGAFF. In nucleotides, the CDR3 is TGTGCCAGCAGTGAAGTTTACTCTGGCGGAGCTTTCTTT.

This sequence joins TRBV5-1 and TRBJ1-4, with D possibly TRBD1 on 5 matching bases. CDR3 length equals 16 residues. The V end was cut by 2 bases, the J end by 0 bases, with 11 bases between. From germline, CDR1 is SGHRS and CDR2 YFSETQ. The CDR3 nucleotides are TGCGCCAGCAGCTTTTCGGGACCTGCAACTAATGAAAAACTGTTTTTT. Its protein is CASSFSGPATNEKLFF.

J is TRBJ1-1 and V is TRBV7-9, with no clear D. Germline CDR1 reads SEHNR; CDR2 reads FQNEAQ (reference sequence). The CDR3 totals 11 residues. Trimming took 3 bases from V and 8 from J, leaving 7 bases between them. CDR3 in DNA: TGTGCCAGCAGCTTGGAATCCGAAGCTTTCTTT. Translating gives CASSLESEAFF.

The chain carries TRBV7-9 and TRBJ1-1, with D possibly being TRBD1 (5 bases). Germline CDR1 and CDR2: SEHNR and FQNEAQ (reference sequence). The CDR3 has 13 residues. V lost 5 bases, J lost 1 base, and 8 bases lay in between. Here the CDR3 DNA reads TGTGCCAGCAGCGAGGGACCGAACACTGAAGCTTTCTTT. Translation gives CASSEGPNTEAFF.

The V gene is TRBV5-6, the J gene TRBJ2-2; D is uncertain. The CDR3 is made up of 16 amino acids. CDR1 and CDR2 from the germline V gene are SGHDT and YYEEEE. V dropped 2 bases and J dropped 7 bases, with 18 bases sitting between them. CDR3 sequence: CASSFSTGDLSGELFF. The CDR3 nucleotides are TGTGCCAGCAGCTTTTCTACCGGCGATCTGAGCGGGGAGCTGTTTTTT.